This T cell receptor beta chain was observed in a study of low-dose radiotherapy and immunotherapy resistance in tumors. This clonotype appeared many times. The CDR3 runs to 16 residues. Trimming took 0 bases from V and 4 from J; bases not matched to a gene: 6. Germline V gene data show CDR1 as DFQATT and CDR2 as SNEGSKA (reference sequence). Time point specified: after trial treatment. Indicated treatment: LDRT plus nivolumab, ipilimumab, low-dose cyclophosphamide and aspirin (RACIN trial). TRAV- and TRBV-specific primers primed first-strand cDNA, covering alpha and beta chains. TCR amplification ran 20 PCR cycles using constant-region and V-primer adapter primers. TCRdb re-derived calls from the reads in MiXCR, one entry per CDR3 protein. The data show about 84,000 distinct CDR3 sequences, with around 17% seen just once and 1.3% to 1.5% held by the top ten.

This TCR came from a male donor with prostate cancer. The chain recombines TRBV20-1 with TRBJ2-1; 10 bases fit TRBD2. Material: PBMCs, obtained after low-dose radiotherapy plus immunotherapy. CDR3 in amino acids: CSARDHSGRSYNEQFF. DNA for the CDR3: TGCAGTGCTAGAGATCATAGCGGGAGGTCGTACAATGAGCAGTTCTTC.